The 6 T cell receptor beta chains presented below share a single source sample, sequenced in a study of blood T cell repertoires in COVID-19. Here immunoSEQ multiplex PCR was the method, and the copy in TCRdb shows in-frame clones only, minus some. The sample records 70,000 or so clones, 76% being singletons. The sample comprised peripheral blood. These TCRs come from a man aged 55 to 69 with COVID-19, enrolled during active disease.

In its sample, this clone was seen a few times. J is TRBJ1-3 and V is TRBV7-9; D remains unclear. In germline, CDR1 is SEHNR, CDR2 FQNEAQ (reference sequence). V was cut by 3 bases and J by 11 bases, with 11 bases left in between. This CDR3 comprises 12 residues. CDR3 nucleotides: TGTGCCAGCAGCTTCGAGGAGCGCGCCATATATTTT. Protein product: CASSFEERAIYF.

This clone has a single count. The chain employs TRBV30 and TRBJ2-3, with 7 bases lining up with TRBD2. The CDR3 totals 14 residues. V lost 3 bases to trimming and J lost 3 bases; unmatched junction nucleotides: 6. Germline V CDR1 and CDR2: GTSNPN, SVGIG (reference sequence). The DNA for the CDR3 is TGTGCCTGGAGCAGGTGGGGGGGAACAGATACGCAGTATTTT. Translating gives CAWSRWGGTDTQYF.

This sequence joins TRBV12-3 or TRBV12-4 and TRBJ2-1; D unresolved. Trimming cost V 1 base and J 7 bases, with 5 bases left between them. This CDR3 spans 12 amino acids. In nucleotides, the CDR3 is TGTGCCAGCAGTTTAGGAGTGAATGAGCAGTTCTTC. The encoded protein is CASSLGVNEQFF.

J is TRBJ2-3 and V is TRBV19, with 9 bases aligning to TRBD1. This CDR3 comprises 16 residues. With V trimmed by 5 bases and J by 2 bases, 8 bases remained unmatched. CDR1 and CDR2 (germline): LNHDA, SQIVND (reference sequence). The CDR3 sequence: CASSASGQGLTDTQYF. The CDR3 DNA reads TGTGCCAGTAGTGCCTCGGGACAGGGTCTCACAGATACGCAGTATTTT.

The V and J genes are TRBV7-9 and TRBJ2-1, with D hard to call. Germline values: CDR1 SEHNR, CDR2 FQNEAQ (reference sequence). The length of the CDR3 is 13 residues. V shed 1 base and J shed 7 bases, with 8 bases lying between them. CDR3 in amino acids: CASSLGPQNEQFF. CDR3 sequence (DNA): TGTGCCAGCAGCTTAGGACCACAGAATGAGCAGTTCTTC. The full variable domain, in which reference TRBV7-9 and TRBJ2-1 provide the parts outside the CDR3, is DTGVSQNPRHKITKRGQNVTFRCDPISEHNRLYWYRQTLGQGPEFLTYFQNEAQLEKSRLLSDRFSAERPKGSFSTLEIQRTEQGDSAMYLCASSLGPQNEQFFGPGTRLTVL.

The genes are TRBV10-3 and TRBJ2-3; D unresolved. The V end lost 1 base, the J end lost 1 base, and 6 bases lay between the germline ends. Germline V CDR1 and CDR2: ENHRY, SYGVKD. The CDR3 consists of 14 residues. Here the CDR3 reads CAISELAGTDTQYF. In DNA, the CDR3 is TGTGCCATCAGTGAGTTGGCAGGCACAGATACGCAGTATTTT.